This is a list of T cell receptor beta chains from one sample in a study of blood T cell repertoires in COVID-19. Method: immunoSEQ multiplex PCR; TCRdb's copy keeps in-frame clones and lacks some. The repertoire holds fewer than 250,000 clones, with 65% to 85% as singletons. The source material was peripheral blood. Receptor source: a human donor in a cohort sampled during active COVID-19. The CDR3 runs from the conserved cysteine through the conserved F or W. D genes are given only for firm matches. For some rows the clone size is stated as once, few or many, or as a class when expanded; others skip it.

size: .; D: .; V: TRBV28; J: TRBJ1-2; CDR3: CASSTRVAVNYGYTF; DNA: TGTGCCAGCAGTACCAGGGTAGCGGTTAACTATGGCTACACCTTC
size: .; D: .; V: TRBV6-6; J: TRBJ2-1; CDR3: CASNYRETEQFF; DNA: TGTGCCAGCAATTACAGGGAGACTGAGCAGTTCTTC
size: .; D: TRBD1; V: TRBV7-8; J: TRBJ2-5; CDR3: CASSSRTGVQETQYF; DNA: TGTGCCAGCAGCTCCCGAACAGGGGTCCAAGAGACCCAGTACTTC
size: once; D: .; V: TRBV11-1; J: TRBJ2-7; CDR3: CASSLQGNEQYF; DNA: TGTGCCAGCAGCTTGCAGGGGAACGAGCAGTACTTC
size: .; D: .; V: TRBV10-1; J: TRBJ1-1; CDR3: CASSPVQGLNTEAFF; DNA: TGCGCCAGCAGCCCCGTCCAGGGCCTGAACACTGAAGCTTTCTTT
size: .; D: TRBD1; V: TRBV6-5; J: TRBJ1-5; CDR3: CASRGQEDQPQHF; DNA: TGTGCCAGCAGAGGACAGGAAGATCAGCCCCAGCATTTT
size: .; D: TRBD2; V: TRBV6-6; J: TRBJ2-3; CDR3: CASSSTSGKTTQYF; DNA: TGTGCCAGCAGTTCGACTAGCGGGAAGACTACGCAGTATTTT
size: .; D: .; V: TRBV6-2/TRBV6-3; J: TRBJ1-6; CDR3: CASSYSMSGAYNSPLHF; DNA: TGTGCCAGCAGTTACTCGATGAGCGGGGCCTATAATTCACCCCTCCACTTT
size: .; D: .; V: TRBV19; J: TRBJ1-5; CDR3: CASSTVRSNQPQHF; DNA: TGTGCCAGTAGTACGGTTCGTAGCAATCAGCCCCAGCATTTT
size: .; D: .; V: TRBV29-1; J: TRBJ2-5; CDR3: CSVTRWGEETQYF; DNA: TGCAGCGTCACACGGTGGGGGGAAGAGACCCAGTACTTC
size: .; D: .; V: TRBV19; J: TRBJ2-2; CDR3: CASSIGEGVGNTGELFF; DNA: TGTGCCAGTAGTATAGGAGAGGGGGTTGGGAACACCGGGGAGCTGTTTTTT
size: .; D: TRBD1; V: TRBV10-3; J: TRBJ2-5; CDR3: CAIKGTDQETQYF; DNA: TGTGCCATCAAAGGGACAGACCAAGAGACCCAGTACTTC
size: .; D: .; V: TRBV18; J: TRBJ1-6; CDR3: CASSPSNSPLHF; DNA: TGTGCCAGCTCCCCCAGTAATTCACCCCTCCACTTT
size: .; D: .; V: TRBV5-8; J: TRBJ2-1; CDR3: CASLRGPAYNEQFF; DNA: TGTGCCAGCCTCAGGGGCCCGGCCTACAATGAGCAGTTCTTC
size: .; D: .; V: TRBV6-6; J: TRBJ1-1; CDR3: CASLGGGLNTEAFF; DNA: TGTGCCAGCTTGGGAGGGGGACTGAACACTGAAGCTTTCTTT
size: .; D: .; V: TRBV7-9; J: TRBJ2-1; CDR3: CASSLISASPYNEQFF; DNA: TGTGCCAGCAGCTTAATCTCTGCTAGCCCTTACAATGAGCAGTTCTTC
size: .; D: .; V: TRBV6-6; J: TRBJ1-4; CDR3: CASSSTGGELEKLFF; DNA: TGTGCCAGCAGTTCAACAGGTGGCGAGTTGGAAAAACTGTTTTTT
size: few; D: .; V: TRBV11-2; J: TRBJ1-1; CDR3: CASSHLVRDRTEAFF; DNA: TGTGCCAGCAGCCATCTTGTCAGGGATCGGACTGAAGCTTTCTTT
size: .; D: .; V: TRBV6-5; J: TRBJ2-1; CDR3: CASTQTGSYNEQFF; DNA: TGTGCCAGCACCCAGACAGGCTCCTACAATGAGCAGTTCTTC
size: few; D: TRBD1; V: TRBV19; J: TRBJ1-5; CDR3: CASNSMTTGGSQPQHF; DNA: TGTGCCAGTAATTCAATGACCACAGGGGGTAGCCAGCCCCAGCATTTT
size: .; D: TRBD1; V: TRBV28; J: TRBJ2-1; CDR3: CASSLYDRVSYNEQFF; DNA: TGTGCCAGCAGTTTATACGACAGGGTATCCTACAATGAGCAGTTCTTC
size: .; D: TRBD1; V: TRBV10-1; J: TRBJ2-3; CDR3: CASSESRTGPSTDTQYF; DNA: TGCGCCAGCAGTGAGTCGAGGACAGGGCCGAGCACAGATACGCAGTATTTT
size: .; D: .; V: TRBV30; J: TRBJ1-2; CDR3: CAWRKTRRTYGDGYTF; DNA: TGTGCCTGGCGTAAAACAAGGAGAACCTACGGAGATGGCTACACCTTC
size: .; D: TRBD1; V: TRBV24-1; J: TRBJ2-7; CDR3: CATSADRGWEQYF; DNA: TGTGCCACCAGTGCCGACAGGGGATGGGAGCAGTACTTC
size: .; D: TRBD2; V: TRBV5-1; J: TRBJ2-3; CDR3: CASSSVGLADTQYF; DNA: TGCGCCAGCAGCTCGGTGGGACTAGCAGATACGCAGTATTTT
size: few; D: .; V: TRBV10-3; J: TRBJ1-6; CDR3: CAISENVGGRNNSPLHF; DNA: TGTGCCATCAGTGAAAATGTCGGGGGTCGGAATAATTCACCCCTCCACTTT
size: .; D: TRBD1; V: TRBV10-1; J: TRBJ1-1; CDR3: CASNDDRGGTEAFF; DNA: TGCGCCAGCAATGATGACAGGGGAGGAACTGAAGCTTTCTTT
size: .; D: .; V: TRBV5-4; J: TRBJ1-6; CDR3: CASRVARGDHNSPLHF; DNA: TGTGCCAGCAGGGTTGCTCGGGGGGACCATAATTCACCCCTCCACTTT
size: .; D: .; V: TRBV28; J: TRBJ1-4; CDR3: CASSLSGVNEKLFF; DNA: TGTGCCAGCAGTTTATCAGGGGTTAATGAAAAACTGTTTTTT
size: .; D: .; V: TRBV6-4; J: TRBJ1-1; CDR3: CASSKTDSNTEAFF; DNA: TGTGCCAGCAGTAAGACAGACTCAAACACTGAAGCTTTCTTT
size: few; D: .; V: TRBV15; J: TRBJ2-2; CDR3: CATSRAGTGELFF; DNA: TGTGCCACCAGCAGAGCGGGAACCGGGGAGCTGTTTTTT
size: .; D: .; V: TRBV7-9; J: TRBJ2-1; CDR3: CASSIQGYEQFF; DNA: TGTGCCAGCAGCATACAGGGCTATGAGCAGTTCTTC
size: .; D: .; V: TRBV29-1; J: TRBJ2-5; CDR3: CSLGHTEETQYF; DNA: TGCAGCCTCGGACATACGGAAGAGACCCAGTACTTC
size: .; D: TRBD1; V: TRBV27; J: TRBJ2-5; CDR3: CASSLVGDRGQETQYF; DNA: TGTGCCAGCAGTTTAGTGGGAGACAGGGGCCAAGAGACCCAGTACTTC
size: .; D: .; V: TRBV6-5; J: TRBJ2-7; CDR3: CASSYIRGREQYF; DNA: TGTGCCAGCAGTTACATTAGGGGCAGAGAGCAGTACTTC
size: once; D: .; V: TRBV6-4; J: TRBJ1-1; CDR3: CASSPRGNTEAFF; DNA: TGTGCCAGCAGCCCCAGGGGGAACACTGAAGCTTTCTTT
size: .; D: TRBD1; V: TRBV10-1; J: TRBJ2-7; CDR3: CASSYYPDRGGDEQYF; DNA: TGCGCCAGCAGTTATTACCCGGACAGGGGGGGCGACGAGCAGTACTTC